This record covers a single T cell receptor (beta chain). The sample originates from a study of blood T cell repertoires in COVID-19. About the research overall: From T cells, B-cell-depleted T cells, or PBMCs came the material, which was cDNA or gDNA.

Authors' analysis steps: Estimation of nucleated cell counts was performed using reference gene primer amplification. Repertoires were generated with immunoSEQ multiplex PCR, while TCRdb's copy carries only in-frame clones and drops some. That table gives V, J and clone size, and the DNA gave D and trimming. The data contain 200,000 to 250,000 clones, around four fifths of them singletons. Looked up from germline, CDR1 is LGHNA and CDR2 is YNFKEQ. This CDR3 region has 16 residues. Trimming cost V 3 bases and J 3 bases; bases outside gene matches: 9. V usage is TRBV4-2 and J usage is TRBJ1-2; TRBD1 matches at 8 bases. This receptor was obtained from a woman aged 80 or over with active or convalescent COVID-19. Sequencing input: peripheral blood. The CDR3 nucleotides read TGTGCCAGCAGCCAGGAGGGACAGGCCATTTACTATGGCTACACCTTC. Its protein is CASSQEGQAIYYGYTF.